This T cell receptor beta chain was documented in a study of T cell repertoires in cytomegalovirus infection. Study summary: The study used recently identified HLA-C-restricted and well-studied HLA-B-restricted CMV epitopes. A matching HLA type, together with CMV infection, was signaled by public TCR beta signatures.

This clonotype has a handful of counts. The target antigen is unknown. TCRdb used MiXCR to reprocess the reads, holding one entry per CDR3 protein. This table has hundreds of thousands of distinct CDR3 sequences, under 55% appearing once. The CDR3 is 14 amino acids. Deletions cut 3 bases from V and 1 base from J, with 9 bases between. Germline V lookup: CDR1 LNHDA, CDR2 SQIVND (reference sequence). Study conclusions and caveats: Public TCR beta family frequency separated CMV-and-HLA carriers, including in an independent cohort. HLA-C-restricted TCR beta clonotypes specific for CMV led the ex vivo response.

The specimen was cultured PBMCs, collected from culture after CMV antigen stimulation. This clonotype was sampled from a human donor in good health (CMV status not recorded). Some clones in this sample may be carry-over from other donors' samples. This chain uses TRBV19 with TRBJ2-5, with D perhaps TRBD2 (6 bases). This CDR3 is CASSMRDGQETQYF. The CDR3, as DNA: TGTGCCAGTAGTATGCGGGATGGCCAAGAGACCCAGTACTTC.